The 25 T cell receptor beta chains reported below all come from one sample, sequenced in a study of blood T cell repertoires in COVID-19. Sequencing was performed with immunoSEQ multiplex PCR; in TCRdb, only in-frame clones are kept and a portion is missing. The sample records roughly 100,000 clones, about nine tenths being singletons. The material sequenced was peripheral blood. The receptors come from a woman in her forties or fifties in a cohort sampled during active COVID-19.

The gene calls are TRBV18 and TRBJ2-3; 7 nucleotides line up with TRBD1. The germline CDR1 and CDR2 sequences are KGHSH and LQKENI. There are 15 residues in the CDR3. The V segment lost 1 base and the J segment 4 bases; nucleotides outside the gene matches: 5. CDR3 in amino acids: CASSPQGAGADTQYF. CDR3 in DNA: TGTGCCAGCTCACCACAGGGGGCCGGCGCAGATACGCAGTATTTT.

The V and J genes are TRBV28 and TRBJ2-3; D perhaps matches TRBD2 (6 bases). Deletions cut 0 bases from V and 12 bases from J, with 7 bases between. The length of the CDR3 is 11 residues. The germline gives CDR1 MDHEN, CDR2 SYDVKM. Here the CDR3 reads CASSLWDYQYF. CDR3 nucleotide sequence: TGTGCCAGCAGTTTATGGGACTATCAGTATTTT.

The V and J genes are TRBV15 and TRBJ2-1; 13 positions agree with TRBD2. This CDR3 region has 19 residues. Germline values: CDR1 LNHNV, CDR2 YYDKDF (reference sequence). The V and J ends lost 0 bases and 5 bases, in that order; junction bases with no gene match: 10. CDR3 sequence: CATSRDPGTSGGAHNEQFF. In DNA, the CDR3 is TGTGCCACCAGCAGAGATCCCGGAACTAGCGGGGGGGCGCACAATGAGCAGTTCTTC.

The J gene is TRBJ1-2, the V gene TRBV7-2, with 7 bases lining up with TRBD1. Germline CDR1 SGHTA, CDR2 FQGNSA. The length of the CDR3 is 15 residues. V shed 5 bases, J shed 5 bases, and the junction held 11 bases outside the gene matches. This chain's CDR3 is CASSTRGDPYYGYTF. CDR3 nucleotides: TGTGCCAGCAGCACCAGGGGGGATCCTTATTATGGCTACACCTTC.

The V and J genes are TRBV19 and TRBJ2-3, with 7 bases matching TRBD2. Germline CDR1 LNHDA, CDR2 SQIVND (reference sequence). This CDR3 comprises 16 residues. J was trimmed by 0 bases and V by 4 bases; bases with no gene match: 7. DNA for the CDR3: TGTGCCAGTAGTAACGCGGGGGTGGGGAGCACAGATACGCAGTATTTT. It codes for CASSNAGVGSTDTQYF.

The J gene is TRBJ2-1, the V gene TRBV27; 10 bases fit TRBD1. The CDR3 length is 15 residues. The V gene end was trimmed by 4 bases and the J gene end by 2 bases; junction bases not matched to a gene: 2. Germline loops: CDR1 MNHEY, CDR2 SMNVEV (reference sequence). The CDR3 is CASSSDRGTYNEQFF. In DNA form, the CDR3 reads TGTGCCAGCAGTTCGGACAGGGGGACCTACAATGAGCAGTTCTTC.

The genes are TRBV6-2 or TRBV6-3 and TRBJ2-7; 8 bases are a match to TRBD2. The germline V gene encodes CDR1 MNHEY and CDR2 SVGEGT. V was clipped by 3 bases and J by 1 base; unmatched bases: 11. This CDR3 contains 17 residues. CDR3 protein: CASSYRGGTFESYEQYF. CDR3 sequence (DNA): TGTGCCAGCAGTTATCGGGGGGGGACATTTGAATCCTACGAGCAGTACTTC.

This clone occurred once. The chain links TRBV11-1 to TRBJ2-5; D is possibly TRBD2 (7 bases). Trimming took 5 bases from V and 3 from J, leaving 19 bases between them. The CDR3 is 16 residues long. CDR1 and CDR2 (germline): SGHAT, FQDESV (reference sequence). Written as DNA, the CDR3 is TGTGCCAGCAGCCAATCAGGGCGGGGGCGCAAAGAGACCCAGTACTTC. Protein: CASSQSGRGRKETQYF.

This chain uses TRBV6-1 with TRBJ1-2; D gene uncertain. The germline V gene encodes CDR1 MNHNS and CDR2 SASEGT. V lost 1 base and J 8 bases, leaving 14 bases between the germline ends. There are 14 residues in the CDR3. This CDR3 reads CASSEVPQDRGYTF. CDR3 nucleotide sequence: TGTGCCAGCAGTGAAGTTCCCCAGGATCGCGGCTACACCTTC.

This sequence joins TRBV6-1 and TRBJ2-2; 7 bases align to TRBD2. V lost 0 bases and J lost 4; bases outside the gene matches: 11. This CDR3 is 18 amino acids long. Per the germline V gene, CDR1 is MNHNS and CDR2 is SASEGT. In nucleotides, the CDR3 is TGTGCCAGCAGTGAAGCGGTCGGGGGGAGGGCGGTCACCGGGGAGCTGTTTTTT. This encodes CASSEAVGGRAVTGELFF.

The chain employs TRBV9 and TRBJ2-7; the D gene is possibly TRBD2 (6 bases). The CDR3 loop spans 15 amino acids. V dropped 4 bases and J dropped 2 bases, with 16 bases sitting between them. Germline CDR1 is SGDLS and CDR2 is YYNGEE. DNA of the CDR3: TGTGCCAGCAGCCAGGGACTTCAGCCTACCTACGAGCAGTACTTC. This gives the protein CASSQGLQPTYEQYF.

This clone was recorded once. CDR3 protein: CASRPLAGRTGELFF. CDR3 sequence (DNA): TGTGCCAGCAGACCACTAGCGGGAAGGACCGGGGAGCTGTTTTTT. V usage is TRBV2 and J usage is TRBJ2-2; 10 nucleotides match TRBD2. Germline lookup yields CDR1 SNHLY and CDR2 FYNNEI. CDR3 size: 15 residues. The junction had 6 bases not matched to a gene; V was cut back by 6 bases and J by 5 bases.

The V and J genes are TRBV25-1 and TRBJ2-3; weak D call: TRBD1 (6 bases). CDR1 MGHDK and CDR2 SYGVNS come from the germline V gene. The germline V and J ends were trimmed by 4 bases and 4 bases, with 18 bases remaining between them. This CDR3 has 16 residues. DNA for the CDR3: TGTGCCAGCAGTGTAGGGAACGAGGGGGAAGCAGATACGCAGTATTTT. Protein: CASSVGNEGEADTQYF.

CDR3 sequence reads: CASSSPVVTRRYNEQFF. For the CDR3, the DNA is TGTGCCAGCAGCTCACCGGTCGTCACCCGGAGATACAATGAGCAGTTCTTC. V gene TRBV11-3 combines with J gene TRBJ2-1, with D unresolved. V was cut by 4 bases and J by 4 bases, with 20 bases left in between. CDR1 SGHNT and CDR2 YENEEA come from the germline V gene. The CDR3 is 17 residues long.

This clone was detected only once. DNA of the CDR3: TGTGCCAGCAGCCAAGGAGGATACAGGCGATATGGCTACACCTTC. Amino acids: CASSQGGYRRYGYTF. The V call is TRBV3-1 (or the pseudogene TRBV3-2), the J call TRBJ1-2; possible D gene TRBD1, 5 bases. This CDR3 has 15 residues. CDR1 LGHDT and CDR2 YNNKEL come from the germline V gene (reference sequence). The V end was cut by 1 base, the J end by 5 bases, with 14 bases between.

The chain combines TRBV18 with TRBJ2-7, with 7 positions matching TRBD2. V lost 3 bases, J lost 1 base, and 15 bases stayed unmatched. The CDR3 sequence is 18 residues long. The germline V gene encodes CDR1 KGHSH and CDR2 LQKENI. The CDR3 loop is CASSPRESIGFGSYEQYF. CDR3 DNA sequence: TGTGCCAGCTCACCGCGGGAGTCCATTGGGTTTGGGTCCTACGAGCAGTACTTC.

CDR3 loop: CASSPRDGSYGYTF. CDR3 nucleotides: TGTGCCAGCAGCCCCCGGGACGGGAGCTATGGCTACACCTTC. J is TRBJ1-2 and V is TRBV6-5, with D perhaps matching TRBD1 (5 bases). This CDR3 is built from 14 residues. Germline V lookup: CDR1 MNHEY, CDR2 SVGAGI. V was shortened by 6 bases and J by 4 bases, with 15 bases between the two germline ends.

This sequence joins TRBV5-1 and TRBJ1-6; D uncertain. The V and J ends lost 0 bases and 10 bases respectively, with 8 bases between them. CDR3 length: 13 residues. Germline loops: CDR1 SGHRS, CDR2 YFSETQ. The CDR3 DNA follows: TGCGCCAGCAGCTTGGGCAGCGGGTCACCCCTCCACTTT. Encoded protein: CASSLGSGSPLHF.

The chain recombines TRBV2 with TRBJ1-5; D is unclear. Trimming cost V 4 bases and J 4 bases, with 11 bases left between them. CDR1 and CDR2 from the germline V gene are SNHLY and FYNNEI. This CDR3 is built from 14 residues. This chain's CDR3 is CASSAVQKNQPQHF. The CDR3 DNA follows: TGTGCCAGCAGTGCGGTACAGAAGAATCAGCCCCAGCATTTT.

The chain couples TRBV4-2 to TRBJ2-1; 7 nucleotides match TRBD2. V shed 1 base, J shed 0 bases, and the junction held 0 bases outside the gene matches. The CDR3 has 15 residues. Germline V lookup: CDR1 LGHNA, CDR2 YNFKEQ. CDR3 sequence: CASSQGTSSYNEQFF. CDR3 nucleotides: TGTGCCAGCAGCCAAGGGACTAGCTCCTACAATGAGCAGTTCTTC.

The rearrangement joins TRBV7-9 to TRBJ2-1, with D unclear. This CDR3 region has 12 residues. The germline V and J ends were trimmed by 4 bases and 6 bases, with 7 bases remaining between them. Germline lookup yields CDR1 SEHNR and CDR2 FQNEAQ (reference sequence). CDR3 amino acids: CASSYYINEQFF. The CDR3 DNA reads TGTGCCAGCAGCTATTATATCAATGAGCAGTTCTTC.

The genes are TRBV30 and TRBJ1-2; D not resolved. From germline, CDR1 is GTSNPN and CDR2 SVGIG (reference sequence). This CDR3 is 13 amino acids long. V lost 4 bases to trimming and J lost 4 bases, with 13 bases between them. CDR3 residues: CAWKLFPGYGYTF. CDR3 in DNA: TGTGCCTGGAAATTATTCCCAGGCTATGGCTACACCTTC.

The chain links TRBV3-1 (or the pseudogene TRBV3-2) to TRBJ1-1; tentative D call: TRBD1 (6 bases). The CDR3 is 15 amino acids. Trimming stripped 6 bases from V and 0 bases from J, with 14 bases between. From germline, CDR1 is LGHDT and CDR2 YNNKEL (reference sequence). The CDR3 DNA is TGTGCCAGCAGTGAACAGGGTCCCGTGAACACTGAAGCTTTCTTT. As protein: CASSEQGPVNTEAFF.

The rearrangement joins TRBV5-1 to TRBJ2-2; 10 bases line up with TRBD1. Germline assignment: CDR1 SGHRS and CDR2 YFSETQ. V lost 5 bases to trimming and J lost 6 bases; unmatched junction nucleotides: 4. The CDR3 contains 14 residues. The CDR3 nucleotides read TGCGCCAGCAGGGGGACAGGGGCTCCCGGGGAGCTGTTTTTT. Amino acids: CASRGTGAPGELFF.

The chain is built from TRBV29-1 and TRBJ2-1; TRBD1 matches 7 bases. The CDR3 consists of 13 residues. Germline V lookup: CDR1 SQVTM, CDR2 ANQGSEA. The J segment lost 0 bases and the V segment lost 7 bases, leaving 3 bases of the junction unmatched. For the CDR3, the DNA is TGCAGCGCCGACAGGGTCTCCTACAATGAGCAGTTCTTC. Translated, it gives CSADRVSYNEQFF.